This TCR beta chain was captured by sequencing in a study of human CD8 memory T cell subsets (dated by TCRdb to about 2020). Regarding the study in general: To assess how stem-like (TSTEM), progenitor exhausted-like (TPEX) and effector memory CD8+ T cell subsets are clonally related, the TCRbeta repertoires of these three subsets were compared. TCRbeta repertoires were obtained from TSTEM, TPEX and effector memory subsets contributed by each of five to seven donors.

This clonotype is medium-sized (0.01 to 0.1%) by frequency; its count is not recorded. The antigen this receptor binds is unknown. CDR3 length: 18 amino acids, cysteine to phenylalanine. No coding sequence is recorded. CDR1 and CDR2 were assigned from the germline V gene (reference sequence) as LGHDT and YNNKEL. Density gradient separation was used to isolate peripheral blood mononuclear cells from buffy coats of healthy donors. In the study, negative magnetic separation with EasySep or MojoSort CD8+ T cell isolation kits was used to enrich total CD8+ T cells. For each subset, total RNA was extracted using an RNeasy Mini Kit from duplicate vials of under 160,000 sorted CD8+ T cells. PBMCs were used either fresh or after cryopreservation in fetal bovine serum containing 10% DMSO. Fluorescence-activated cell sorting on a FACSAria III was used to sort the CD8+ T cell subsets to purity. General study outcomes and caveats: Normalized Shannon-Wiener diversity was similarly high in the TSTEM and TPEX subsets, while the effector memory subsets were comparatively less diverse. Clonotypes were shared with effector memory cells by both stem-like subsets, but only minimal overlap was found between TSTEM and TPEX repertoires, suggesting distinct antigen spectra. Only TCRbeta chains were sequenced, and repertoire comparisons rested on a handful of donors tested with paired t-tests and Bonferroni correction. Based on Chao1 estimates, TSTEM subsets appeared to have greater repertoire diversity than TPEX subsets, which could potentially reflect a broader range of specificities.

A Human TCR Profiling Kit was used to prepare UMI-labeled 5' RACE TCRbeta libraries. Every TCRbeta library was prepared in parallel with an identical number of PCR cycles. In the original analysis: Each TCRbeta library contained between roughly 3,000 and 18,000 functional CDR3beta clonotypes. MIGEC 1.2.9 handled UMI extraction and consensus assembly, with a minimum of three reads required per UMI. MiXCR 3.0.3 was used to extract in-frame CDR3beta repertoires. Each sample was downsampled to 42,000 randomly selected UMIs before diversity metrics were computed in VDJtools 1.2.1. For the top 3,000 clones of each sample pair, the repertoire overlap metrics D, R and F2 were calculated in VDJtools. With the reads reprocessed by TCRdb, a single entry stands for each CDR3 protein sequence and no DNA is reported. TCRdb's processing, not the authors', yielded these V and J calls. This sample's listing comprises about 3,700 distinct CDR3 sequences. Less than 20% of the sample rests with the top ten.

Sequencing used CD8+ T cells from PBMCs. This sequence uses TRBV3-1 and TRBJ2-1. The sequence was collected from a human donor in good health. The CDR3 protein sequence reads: CASSQELLSGGADNEQFF.